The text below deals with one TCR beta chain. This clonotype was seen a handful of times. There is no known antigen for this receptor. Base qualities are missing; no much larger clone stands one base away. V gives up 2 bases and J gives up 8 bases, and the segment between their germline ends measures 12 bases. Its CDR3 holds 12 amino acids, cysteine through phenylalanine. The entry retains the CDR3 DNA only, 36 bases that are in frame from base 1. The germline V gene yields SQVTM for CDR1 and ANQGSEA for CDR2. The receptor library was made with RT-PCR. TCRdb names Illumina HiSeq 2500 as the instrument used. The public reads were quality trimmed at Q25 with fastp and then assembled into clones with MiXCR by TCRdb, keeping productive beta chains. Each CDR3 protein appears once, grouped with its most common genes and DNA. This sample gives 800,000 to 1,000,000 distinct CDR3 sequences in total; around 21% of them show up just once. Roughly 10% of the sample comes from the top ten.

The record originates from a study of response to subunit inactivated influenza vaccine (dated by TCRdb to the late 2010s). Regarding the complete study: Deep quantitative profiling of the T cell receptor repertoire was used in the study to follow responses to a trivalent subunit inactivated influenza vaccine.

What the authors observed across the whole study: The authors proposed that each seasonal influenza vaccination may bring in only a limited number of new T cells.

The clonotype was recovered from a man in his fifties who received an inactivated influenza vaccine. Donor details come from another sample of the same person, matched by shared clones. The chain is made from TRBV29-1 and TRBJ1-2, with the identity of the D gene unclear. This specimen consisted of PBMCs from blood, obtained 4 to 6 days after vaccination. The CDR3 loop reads CSVESTMGGYTF. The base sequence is TGCAGCGTTGAATCCACGATGGGAGGCTACACCTTC.